This TCR beta chain was sequenced during a study of blood T cells in healthy people across ages (dated by TCRdb to between 2014 and 2017). Background for the entire study: In model experiments, template switching captured roughly one uniquely barcoded TCR beta cDNA molecule for every two T cells. To avoid experimental bias, donors of different ages were randomly spread across the sequencing lanes. Using the same blood draw, the study looked at two additional independent replicas of 1 million unique cDNA reads for two donors, one aged 18 to 30 and the other aged 80 or older. Using deep sequencing normalized with unique cDNA molecular identifiers, the study measured how TCR beta repertoire diversity changes with age. Four age groups were formed from the donors: young (average roughly 15 years), middle-aged (around 37), aged (62) and long-lived (roughly 88).

Library preparation was by 5' RACE. Sequencing took place on an Illumina HiSeq 2500. A second PCR of about 6 to 11 cycles was run with a J-beta primer mix and a sample-barcoded 5' primer. A unique molecular identifier was introduced onto each TCR beta cDNA molecule by a template-switch 5' adaptor carrying 12 random nucleotides. At least 3 million CDR3-containing paired-end reads were obtained from each sample. The Mint cDNA synthesis kit, primed by a TRBC-specific oligonucleotide, was used to synthesize first-strand cDNA from all RNA. Following uracil-DNA glycosylase treatment, all cDNA underwent a first 18-cycle PCR with the universal primers M1SS and BC2_uni_R. From the authors' description of their analysis: For normalization, 1 million high-quality reads were randomly selected from each sample, with every read carrying a distinct molecular identifier. Reads sharing molecular identifiers were discarded rather than binned into consensus sequences. MiTCR, with a Q25 quality threshold and the strictest error-elimination algorithm, was used for CDR3 identification, clonotype clustering and error correction. A nonparametric unseen species model with Euler transformation was used to estimate a lower bound on total TCR beta diversity. The public reads were quality trimmed at Q25 with fastp and then assembled into clones with MiXCR by TCRdb, keeping productive beta chains. Each CDR3 protein gets just one entry, which takes the most common genes and DNA from the rows behind it. None of the V and J calls come from the authors' own analysis; TCRdb made them. The sample table records hundreds of thousands of distinct CDR3 sequences; approximately 29% of these occur just once. Roughly 14% of the sample is held by the ten biggest clonotypes.

Trimming removed 4 bases from V and 6 bases from J, leaving 12 bases between the germline ends. The germline V gene yields SGHAT for CDR1 and FQNNGV for CDR2. The CDR3 holds 14 amino acids from the cysteine to the phenylalanine. The kept DNA is CDR3 alone, 42 bases in frame from the first base. Donors were 35 to 40 systemically healthy Caucasian individuals from Russia aged roughly 6 to 90 years. About 9.6 milliliters of peripheral blood were collected from each donor into EDTA-treated Vacutainer tubes. Ficoll-Paque density-gradient centrifugation was used to isolate PBMCs, with at least 6 million per sample. Total RNA was extracted from PBMCs with Trizol reagent, with at least 5.5 micrograms obtained per sample. For every donor, flow cytometry on a PBMC aliquot measured the percentage of naive CD45RAhigh/CD27high T cells. To note about this clonotype: Its antigen specificity is not known. Base quality data are lacking; no much larger clone is found one base away.

Summary of the overall study and its limitations: Estimates of total diversity based on one million sequenced T cells were regarded as lower bounds and as underestimates. Bulk unsorted PBMC profiling prevented conclusive comparison of naive and antigen-experienced compartments. As age increased, observed TCR beta diversity per million T cells dropped in a roughly linear way, and a significant reduction was already evident by age around 41. Observed TCR beta diversity correlated strongly with the percentage of naive T cells measured by flow cytometry. Because donor CMV infection status was unknown, age-related changes in expanded clonotypes were potentially confounded. Compared with the aged group, more naive CD4+ T cells, fewer expanded clones and increased TCR diversity were shown by the long-lived group, suggesting age selection.

The specimen was blood. This chain is built from TRBV11-2 and TRBJ2-2, with the D gene too uncertain to name. The source is a woman aged 80 or over in good health. Donor details come from another sample of the same person, matched by shared clones. The nucleotide sequence reads TGTGCCAGCAGCTCCGAAGAGTCCCCCGGGGAGCTGTTTTTT. It translates to CASSSEESPGELFF.